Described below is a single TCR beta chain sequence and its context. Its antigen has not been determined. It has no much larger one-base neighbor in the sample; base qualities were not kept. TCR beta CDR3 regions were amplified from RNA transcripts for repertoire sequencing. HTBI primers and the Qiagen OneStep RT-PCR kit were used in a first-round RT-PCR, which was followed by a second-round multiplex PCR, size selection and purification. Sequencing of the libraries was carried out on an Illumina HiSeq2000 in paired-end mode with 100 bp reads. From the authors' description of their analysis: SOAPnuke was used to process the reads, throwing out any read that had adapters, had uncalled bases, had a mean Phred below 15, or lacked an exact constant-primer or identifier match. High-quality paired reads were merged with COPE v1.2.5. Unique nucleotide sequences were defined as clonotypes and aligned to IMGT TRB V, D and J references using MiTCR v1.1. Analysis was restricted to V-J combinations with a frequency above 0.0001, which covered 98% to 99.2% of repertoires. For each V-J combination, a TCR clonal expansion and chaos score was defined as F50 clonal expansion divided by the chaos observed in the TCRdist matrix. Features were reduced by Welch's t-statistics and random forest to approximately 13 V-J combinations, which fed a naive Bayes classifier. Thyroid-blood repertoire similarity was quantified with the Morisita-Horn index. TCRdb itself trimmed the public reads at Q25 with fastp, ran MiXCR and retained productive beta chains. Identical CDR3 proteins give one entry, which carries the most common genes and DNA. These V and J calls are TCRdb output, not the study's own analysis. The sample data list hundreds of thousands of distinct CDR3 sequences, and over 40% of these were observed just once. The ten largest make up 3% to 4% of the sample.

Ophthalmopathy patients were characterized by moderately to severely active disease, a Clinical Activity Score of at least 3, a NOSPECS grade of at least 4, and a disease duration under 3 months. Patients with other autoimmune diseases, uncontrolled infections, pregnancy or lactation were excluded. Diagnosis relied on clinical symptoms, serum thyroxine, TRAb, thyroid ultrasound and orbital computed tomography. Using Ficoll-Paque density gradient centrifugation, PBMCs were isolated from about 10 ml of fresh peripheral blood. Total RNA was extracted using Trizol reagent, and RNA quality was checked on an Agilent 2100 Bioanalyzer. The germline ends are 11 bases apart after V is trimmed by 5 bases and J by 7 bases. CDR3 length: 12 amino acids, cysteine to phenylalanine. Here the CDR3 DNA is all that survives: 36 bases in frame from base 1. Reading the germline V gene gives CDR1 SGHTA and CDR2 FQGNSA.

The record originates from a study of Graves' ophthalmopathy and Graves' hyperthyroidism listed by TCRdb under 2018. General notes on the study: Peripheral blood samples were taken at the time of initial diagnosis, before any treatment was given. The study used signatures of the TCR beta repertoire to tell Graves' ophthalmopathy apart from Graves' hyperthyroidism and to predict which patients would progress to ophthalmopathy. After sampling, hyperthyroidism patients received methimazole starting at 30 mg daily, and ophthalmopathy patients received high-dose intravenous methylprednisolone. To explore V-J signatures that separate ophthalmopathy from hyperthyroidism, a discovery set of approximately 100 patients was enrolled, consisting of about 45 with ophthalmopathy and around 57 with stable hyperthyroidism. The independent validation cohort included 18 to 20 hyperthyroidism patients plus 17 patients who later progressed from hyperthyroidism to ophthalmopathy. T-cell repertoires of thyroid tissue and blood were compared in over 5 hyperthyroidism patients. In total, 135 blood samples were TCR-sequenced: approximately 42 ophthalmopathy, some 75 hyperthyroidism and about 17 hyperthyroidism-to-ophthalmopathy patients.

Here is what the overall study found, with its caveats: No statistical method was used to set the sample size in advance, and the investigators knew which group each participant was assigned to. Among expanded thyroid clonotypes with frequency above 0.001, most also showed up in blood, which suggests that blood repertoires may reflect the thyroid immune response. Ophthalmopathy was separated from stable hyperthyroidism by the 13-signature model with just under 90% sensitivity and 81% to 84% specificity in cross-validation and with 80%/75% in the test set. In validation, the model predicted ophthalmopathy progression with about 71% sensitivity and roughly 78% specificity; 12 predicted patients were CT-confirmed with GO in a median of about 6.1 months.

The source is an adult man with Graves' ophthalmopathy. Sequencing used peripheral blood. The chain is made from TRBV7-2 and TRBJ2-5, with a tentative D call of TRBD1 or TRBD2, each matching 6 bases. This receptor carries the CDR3 CASSLGGLTQYF. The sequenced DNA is TGTGCCAGCAGCCTAGGGGGGTTGACCCAGTACTTC. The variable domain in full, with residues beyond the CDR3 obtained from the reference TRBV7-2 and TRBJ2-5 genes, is GAGVSQSPSNKVTEKGKDVELRCDPISGHTALYWYRQSLGQGLEFLIYFQGNSAPDKSGLPSDRFSAERTGGSVSTLTIQRTQQEDSAVYLCASSLGGLTQYFGPGTRLLVL.